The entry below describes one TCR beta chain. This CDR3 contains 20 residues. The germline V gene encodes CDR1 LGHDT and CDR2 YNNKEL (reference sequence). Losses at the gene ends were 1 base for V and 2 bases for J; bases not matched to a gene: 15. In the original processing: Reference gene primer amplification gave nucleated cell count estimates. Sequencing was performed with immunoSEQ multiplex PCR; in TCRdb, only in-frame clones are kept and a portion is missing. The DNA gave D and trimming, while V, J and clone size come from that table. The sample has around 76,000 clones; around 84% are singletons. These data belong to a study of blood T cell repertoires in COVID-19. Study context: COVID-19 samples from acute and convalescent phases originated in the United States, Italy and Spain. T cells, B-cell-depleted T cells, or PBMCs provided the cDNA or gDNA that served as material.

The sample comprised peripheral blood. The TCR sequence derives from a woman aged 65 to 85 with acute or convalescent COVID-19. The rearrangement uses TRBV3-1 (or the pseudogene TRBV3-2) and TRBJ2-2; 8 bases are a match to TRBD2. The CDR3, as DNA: TGTGCCAGCAGCCAAGCACGCCTCCGAAGCGGGAGCCGAAACACCGGGGAGCTGTTTTTT. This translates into CASSQARLRSGSRNTGELFF.